Below, 30 T cell receptor beta chains from the same sample are listed, as sequenced in a study of T cells in women clearing cervical HPV infection. The assay was immunoSEQ multiplex PCR, and TCRdb's table has in-frame clones only and misses some. Recorded here are tens of thousands of clones; the top ten clones represent 2.7%. The specimen sequenced was blood buffy coat. The receptors shown here come from a woman between 18 and 69 years old with a cervical HPV16 infection that either progressed to CIN3+ or cleared (not recorded which).

With respect to this clone: The read stops 3 residues short of the end of the CDR3; the missing end is completed from the germline J gene. The chain employs TRBV6-1 and TRBJ2-7, with 10 bases that match TRBD1. The CDR3 totals 15 residues. Germline loops: CDR1 MNHNS, CDR2 SASEGT. Losses at the gene ends were 5 bases for V and 4 bases for J; bases not matched to a gene: 8. This CDR3 is CASSKGTGAVYEQYF. CDR3 DNA (partial): TGTGCCAGCAGTAAAGGGACAGGGGCCGTATACGAG.

A note on this clone: At one boundary the junction diverges from the germline segment, which might be a read error. From the germline J gene comes the end of the CDR3, since the read stops 3 residues before it. This same CDR3 is encoded by further DNA sequences in the sample. The chain couples TRBV6-2 or TRBV6-3 to TRBJ1-3; D is ambiguous. This CDR3 region has 15 residues. Looked up from germline, CDR1 is MNHEY and CDR2 is SVGEGT. CDR3 DNA (partial): TGTGCCAGTAGTTACGACATGAGCTCTGGAAACACC. It is translated as CASSYDMSSGNT. The entire CDR3 reads CASSYDMSSGNTIYF.

A note on this clone: The CDR3 is cut off 3 residues early in the read; its end comes from the germline J gene. The rearrangement uses TRBV30 and TRBJ1-1; TRBD1 is a possible D gene (6 bases). This CDR3 has 11 residues. The germline V and J ends were trimmed by 4 bases and 3 bases, with 6 bases remaining between them. CDR1 GTSNPN and CDR2 SVGIG come from the germline V gene (reference sequence). CDR3 protein: CAWNRDTEAFF. The CDR3 DNA, read in part, is TGTGCCTGGAACAGGGACACTGAA.

Concerning this clone: The CDR3 end lies 3 residues beyond the end of the read and is filled in from the germline J gene. The genes are TRBV7-9 and TRBJ1-1, with a tentative D call TRBD1 (5 bases). Germline CDR1 and CDR2: SEHNR and FQNEAQ (reference sequence). This CDR3 contains 14 residues. The sequenced CDR3 bases are TGTGCCAGCAGCTCCCAGGGTTACCAAGAGACA. Protein: CASSSQGYQET. In full, the CDR3 reads CASSSQGYQETAFF. Together with reference TRBV7-9 and TRBJ1-1, the CDR3 gives the full variable domain: DTGVSQNPRHKITKRGQNVTFRCDPISEHNRLYWYRQTLGQGPEFLTYFQNEAQLEKSRLLSDRFSAERPKGSFSTLEIQRTEQGDSAMYLCASSSQGYQETAFFGQGTRLTVV.

For this clone: The DNA ends 3 residues before the CDR3 does, and the rest of the CDR3 is filled in from the germline J gene. The chain combines TRBV20-1 with TRBJ2-1, with D possibly TRBD2 on 6 matching bases. The CDR3 spans 16 residues. Trimming pared 2 bases from V and 1 base from J, leaving 15 bases between. Germline V CDR1 and CDR2: DFQATT, SNEGSKA (reference sequence). CDR3 residues: CSARRLARESYNEQFF. Incomplete CDR3 DNA: TGCAGTGCTAGAAGGCTAGCGAGGGAGTCCTACAATGAG.

About this clone: The read finishes 3 residues shy of the CDR3 end, and the germline J gene is used to complete it. This rearrangement joins TRBV7-8 to TRBJ1-5, with TRBD1 matching over 8 bases. In germline, CDR1 is SGHVS, CDR2 FQNEAQ. Trimming cost V 4 bases and J 6 bases; bases outside gene matches: 2. This CDR3 has 13 amino acids. CDR3 amino acids: CASSWDRSQPQHF. The covered CDR3 bases are TGTGCCAGCAGCTGGGACAGGAGTCAGCCC.

The CDR3 sequence: CASSPSKSQLPYRELFF. CDR3 DNA, as far as it was read: TGCGCCAGCAGCCCCTCGAAAAGCCAATTACCCTACCGGGAG. The chain couples TRBV5-1 to TRBJ2-2; D not resolved. The CDR3 end falls 3 residues outside the read, so it is completed with the germline J gene. Trimming removed 4 bases at V and 9 bases at J, with 25 bases between. Germline-derived CDR1 and CDR2 are SGHRS and YFSETQ. The length of the CDR3 is 17 residues.

Notes on this clone: The read falls 3 residues short of the CDR3 end, and the missing part is taken from the germline J gene. The chain recombines TRBV6-1 with TRBJ2-2, with no clear D. CDR1 and CDR2 from the germline V gene are MNHNS and SASEGT. Trimming shortened V by 4 bases and J by 5 bases, and 8 bases separated the two germline ends. The CDR3 length is 13 residues. This CDR3 reads CASSALGTGELFF. Incomplete CDR3 DNA: TGTGCCAGCAGTGCACTCGGTACCGGGGAG.

With respect to this clone: The observed sequence ends 3 residues before the CDR3 terminus, with the missing tail filled in from the germline J gene. The chain combines TRBV20-1 with TRBJ2-4; TRBD2 agrees at 14 bases. This CDR3 spans 19 amino acids. From germline, CDR1 is DFQATT and CDR2 SNEGSKA (reference sequence). V trimming: 5 bases; J trimming: 0 bases; junction bases outside the gene matches: 12. The sequenced part of the CDR3 DNA is TGCAGTGCTCCTCAAGGACTAGCGGGAGGACCACTAGCCAAAAACATT. Amino acids: CSAPQGLAGGPLAKNI. The full CDR3 reads CSAPQGLAGGPLAKNIQYF.

Comment on this clone: Read coverage stops 3 residues before the CDR3 terminus; the germline J gene supplies the remainder. The chain joins TRBV20-1 to TRBJ2-3; D perhaps matches TRBD2 (6 bases). This CDR3 is 13 amino acids long. Germline loops: CDR1 DFQATT, CDR2 SNEGSKA (reference sequence). The V gene lost 6 bases and the J gene lost 0 bases, with 10 bases spanning the gap. CDR3 in amino acids: CSARSGSTDTQYF. The part of the CDR3 DNA that was read is TGCAGTGCACGTAGCGGTAGCACAGATACG.

The CDR3 sequence is CASSFSEGQPQHF. The CDR3 bases that were read are TGTGCCAGCAGCTTTTCCGAGGGTCAGCCC. This chain uses TRBV7-9 with TRBJ1-5; D is uncertain. The CDR3 is cut off 3 residues early in the read; its end comes from the germline J gene. V was pared by 3 bases and J by 6 bases, with 9 bases between. The CDR3 totals 13 residues. CDR1 and CDR2 from the germline V gene are SEHNR and FQNEAQ (reference sequence).

Partial CDR3 DNA: TGTGCCAGCAGCTCTAGCGGGAGTGGGGCCAATGAG. It yields the protein CASSSSGSGANE. The CDR3 as a whole reads CASSSSGSGANEQFF. The chain is built from TRBV11-3 and TRBJ2-1; 10 bases map to TRBD2. The CDR3 end lies 3 residues beyond the end of the read and is filled in from the germline J gene. This CDR3 region has 15 residues. The J segment lost 6 bases and the V segment lost 4 bases, leaving 6 bases of the junction unmatched. Germline assignment: CDR1 SGHNT and CDR2 YENEEA.

On this clone itself: From the germline J gene comes the end of the CDR3, since the read stops 3 residues before it. V is TRBV5-6 and J is TRBJ1-2, with 9 positions matching TRBD1. Germline assignment: CDR1 SGHDT and CDR2 YYEEEE. CDR3 length equals 15 residues. The CDR3 reads CASSLAGTGYRDYTF. The part of the CDR3 DNA that was read is TGTGCCAGCAGCTTGGCTGGGACAGGGTACAGGGAC.

On this clone: Sequencing ends 3 residues short of the CDR3 end; the germline J gene provides the rest. The J gene is TRBJ1-2, the V gene TRBV6-2 or TRBV6-3; D may be TRBD1 (6 bases). Germline CDR1 reads MNHEY; CDR2 reads SVGEGT. CDR3 length: 14 residues. Trimming took off 6 bases at V and 4 bases at J, with 15 bases between the two ends. The part of the CDR3 DNA that was read is TGTGCCAGCAGCGTCACGACAGGCTCCTATGGC. Protein sequence: CASSVTTGSYG. The entire CDR3 protein is CASSVTTGSYGYTF.

A remark on this clone: The DNA ends 3 residues before the CDR3 does, and the rest of the CDR3 is filled in from the germline J gene. The rearrangement joins TRBV5-4 to TRBJ2-1, with D tentatively TRBD1 (6 bases). The CDR3 spans 14 residues. CDR1 SGHNT and CDR2 YYREEE come from the germline V gene (reference sequence). V was trimmed by 4 bases and J by 5 bases, leaving 13 bases between them. The CDR3: CASSTRDKHNEQFF. The DNA read from the CDR3 is TGTGCCAGCAGCACCCGGGACAAACACAATGAG.

Concerning this clone itself: Sequencing ends 3 residues short of the CDR3 end; the germline J gene provides the rest. V gene TRBV7-9 combines with J gene TRBJ2-5, with 10 nucleotides matching TRBD2. Germline V gene lookup returns CDR1 SEHNR and CDR2 FQNEAQ (reference sequence). V dropped 5 bases and J dropped 5; count of bases not matched to a gene: 8. The CDR3 consists of 15 residues. The part of the CDR3 DNA that was read is TGTGCCAGCAGCCTCGGGCTAGCGGGAGTGGAGACC. The encoded protein is CASSLGLAGVET. The entire CDR3 protein is CASSLGLAGVETQYF.

Points on this clone: The read ends 3 residues shy of where the CDR3 ends; the end is completed using the germline J gene. This sequence joins TRBV7-2 and TRBJ1-2; D gene ambiguous. V lost 0 bases and J lost 2, with 13 bases in between. CDR3 length equals 16 residues. Germline V gene data show CDR1 as SGHTA and CDR2 as FQGNSA. The CDR3 is CASSLASLAVNYGYTF. The sequenced part of the CDR3 DNA is TGTGCCAGCAGCTTAGCCTCCTTGGCAGTGAACTATGGC.

To note about this clone: The read halts 3 residues ahead of the CDR3 end, with the missing end drawn from the germline J gene. The chain combines TRBV7-2 with TRBJ2-3; D is perhaps TRBD1 (5 bases). The CDR3 sequence is 13 residues long. CDR1 and CDR2 (germline): SGHTA, FQGNSA. This CDR3 is CASSLQDTQPQYF. The CDR3 bases that were read are TGTGCCAGCAGCTTACAGGACACTCAGCCG.

Points on this clone: The read stops 3 residues short of the end of the CDR3; the missing end is completed from the germline J gene. V and J are TRBV6-2 or TRBV6-3 and TRBJ2-2; 8 nucleotides line up with TRBD1. This CDR3 contains 14 residues. Germline CDR1 MNHEY, CDR2 SVGEGT. The sequenced part of the CDR3 DNA is TGTGCCAGCAGTTTCGACAGGGGTAATGAAAAG. Protein: CASSFDRGNEK. The CDR3 reads in full as CASSFDRGNEKLFF.

Here the CDR3 reads CASSLDRETQYF. The sequenced part of the CDR3 DNA is TGCGCCAGCAGCTTGGATCGCGAGACG. The chain employs TRBV5-1 and TRBJ2-3; D gene ambiguous. The DNA ends 3 residues before the CDR3 does, and the rest of the CDR3 is filled in from the germline J gene. Per germline, CDR1 SGHRS and CDR2 YFSETQ. The CDR3 runs to 12 residues.

Points on this clone: The read gets to within 3 residues of the CDR3 end, and the germline J gene fills in the rest. The chain employs TRBV5-6 and TRBJ2-2, with D unresolved. Per germline, CDR1 SGHDT and CDR2 YYEEEE. V lost 4 bases, J lost 3 bases, and 7 bases lay in between. The CDR3 is 13 amino acids. This chain's CDR3 is CASSQLYTGELFF. The sequenced CDR3 bases are TGTGCCAGCAGCCAACTTTACACCGGGGAG.

As concerns this clone: The germline gene is not matched at one end of the junction; a read error may be the cause. Incomplete CDR3 DNA: TGCAGCGTAGAAGGTAGCGGGAGCTTGGATGAG. Translation: CSVEGSGSLDE. The whole CDR3 protein reads CSVEGSGSLDEQFF. The chain couples TRBV29-1 to TRBJ2-1; 9 bases are a match to TRBD2. The DNA ends 3 residues before the CDR3 does, and the rest of the CDR3 is filled in from the germline J gene. The germline V gene encodes CDR1 SQVTM and CDR2 ANQGSEA. The CDR3 consists of 14 residues.

Incomplete CDR3 DNA: TGTGCCAGCAACCCCGGGTTTGGGACAGGGTATCAGCCC. It yields the protein CASNPGFGTGYQP. The full CDR3 protein is CASNPGFGTGYQPQHF. V gene TRBV6-7 combines with J gene TRBJ1-5; 9 bases agree with TRBD1. From the germline J gene comes the end of the CDR3, since the read stops 3 residues before it. TRBV6-7 is placed among ORFs of uncertain function. The CDR3 spans 16 residues. The V gene end was trimmed by 7 bases and the J gene end by 5 bases; junction bases not matched to a gene: 12.

Regarding this clone: The read ends 3 residues shy of where the CDR3 ends; the end is completed using the germline J gene. V gene TRBV2 combines with J gene TRBJ2-2, with TRBD2 as a possible D gene (5 bases). Deletions cut 5 bases from V and 2 bases from J, with 12 bases between. The CDR3 is 15 amino acids. Per germline, CDR1 SNHLY and CDR2 FYNNEI. The CDR3 is CASSHDYPNTGELFF. Incomplete CDR3 DNA: TGTGCCAGCAGTCATGACTATCCCAACACCGGGGAG.

About this clone: The read ends 3 residues before the CDR3 terminus; that terminus is restored from the germline J gene. V gene TRBV5-1 combines with J gene TRBJ2-5, with 9 bases aligning to TRBD2. Trimming removed 3 bases from V and 2 bases from J; junction bases left unmatched: 23. The CDR3 runs 21 residues. Germline CDR1 SGHRS, CDR2 YFSETQ. Incomplete CDR3 DNA: TGCGCCAGCAGCTGGCCTATCAGGGGGAAAGGACTAGCGACGTTTCAAGAGACC. This encodes CASSWPIRGKGLATFQET. The full CDR3 sequence reads CASSWPIRGKGLATFQETQYF. The full variable domain, rest sourced from reference TRBV5-1 and TRBJ2-5, is KAGVTQTPRYLIKTRGQQVTLSCSPISGHRSVSWYQQTPGQGLQFLFEYFSETQRNKGNFPGRFSGRQFSNSRSEMNVSTLELGDSALYLCASSWPIRGKGLATFQETQYFGPGTRLLVL.

Turning to this clone: The observed sequence ends 3 residues before the CDR3 terminus, with the missing tail filled in from the germline J gene. V and J are TRBV5-1 and TRBJ2-1; 7 nucleotides line up with TRBD2. Germline V gives CDR1 SGHRS, CDR2 YFSETQ. The V segment lost 0 bases and the J segment 6 bases; nucleotides outside the gene matches: 18. This CDR3 spans 19 amino acids. The chain's CDR3 is CASSLDSLQRGPPGNEQFF. Partial CDR3 DNA: TGCGCCAGCAGCTTGGACTCCCTCCAGCGGGGCCCCCCTGGCAATGAG.

About this clone: The read stops 3 residues short of the end of the CDR3; the missing end is completed from the germline J gene. V usage is TRBV18 and J usage is TRBJ2-3, with D hard to call. The CDR3 contains 12 residues. Per the germline V gene, CDR1 is KGHSH and CDR2 is LQKENI. The CDR3 protein is CASSPGHHPQYF. The sequenced part of the CDR3 DNA is TGTGCCAGCTCACCAGGGCACCATCCG.

On this clone: The read terminates 3 residues ahead of where the CDR3 ends, so the germline J gene completes it. The rearrangement joins TRBV29-1 to TRBJ2-1; no clear D gene. Germline-derived CDR1 and CDR2 are SQVTM and ANQGSEA. This CDR3 region has 10 residues. Trimming left V 5 bases short and J 9 bases short, with 8 bases between. CDR3 DNA (partial): TGCAGCGTTTTTATAGTTGAG. Amino acid sequence: CSVFIVE. The whole CDR3 sequence is CSVFIVEQFF.

This clone is identified as medium-sized from frequency. The missing CDR3 end, 3 residues past where the read stops, is filled in from the germline J gene. This sequence joins TRBV18 and TRBJ1-1; D is possibly TRBD1 (6 bases). This CDR3 contains 18 residues. Germline lookup yields CDR1 KGHSH and CDR2 LQKENI. Trimming removed 4 bases at V and 0 bases at J, with 21 bases between. The chain's CDR3 is CASSLSYYRDLMNTEAFF. The CDR3 DNA, read in part, is TGTGCCAGCTCACTGTCTTACTACAGGGATCTCATGAACACTGAA.

In regard to this clone: The CDR3 end lies 3 residues beyond the end of the read and is filled in from the germline J gene. The chain recombines TRBV7-9 with TRBJ2-1; weak D call: TRBD2 (5 bases). The V end lost 5 bases, the J end lost 3 bases, and 14 bases lay between the germline ends. Germline V gene sequence: CDR1 SEHNR, CDR2 FQNEAQ (reference sequence). The CDR3 totals 15 residues. The chain's CDR3 is CASSLGLGIYNEQFF. CDR3 bases read: TGTGCCAGCAGCCTAGGACTGGGTATCTACAATGAG.